One sample yielded the 3 T cell receptor beta chains listed below, sequenced in a study of T cells in localized non-small cell lung cancer. Here immunoSEQ multiplex PCR was the method, and the copy in TCRdb shows in-frame clones only, minus some. The sample holds about 2,200 clones; around a third are singletons and the top ten take approximately 20%. The material was lung tumor tissue, obtained before any cancer treatment. These receptors were obtained from a female donor older than 55 with stage I lung adenocarcinoma.

The chain is built from TRBV6-8 and TRBJ1-1; TRBD1 might be the D (6 bases). CDR1 is MNHGY and CDR2 is SAAAGT in the germline V gene. The CDR3 loop spans 15 amino acids. With 3 bases removed from V and 6 bases from J, the gap between germline ends came to 17 bases. The CDR3 region has the DNA TGTGCCAGCAGTTATTGGTCAGGGGCTGCGGCTGAAGCTTTCTTT. It translates to CASSYWSGAAAEAFF.

The chain uses TRBV19 and TRBJ2-1; D may be TRBD1 (5 bases). The CDR3 length is 16 residues. CDR1 LNHDA and CDR2 SQIVND come from the germline V gene (reference sequence). Trimming cost V 3 bases and J 7 bases, with 19 bases left between them. CDR3 in amino acids: CASSMAPLGLGNEQFF. In DNA, the CDR3 is TGTGCCAGTAGTATGGCCCCCCTGGGGCTAGGAAATGAGCAGTTCTTC.

This clone showed up just a few times. The gene calls are TRBV2 and TRBJ2-1; possible D gene TRBD2, 5 bases. The V and J ends lost 6 bases and 6 bases respectively, with 15 bases between them. The CDR3 spans 14 residues. Germline CDR1 and CDR2: SNHLY and FYNNEI. CDR3 in DNA: TGTGCCAGCAGACTCACCGGGGAAAGCAATGAGCAGTTCTTC. This encodes CASRLTGESNEQFF.